Each of the 15 T cell receptor beta chains below was sequenced from the same sample in a study of T cell responses to AZD1222 COVID-19 vaccine. Using immunoSEQ multiplex PCR, the repertoire was profiled, and TCRdb retains in-frame clones only, with some absent. The sample holds 150,000 to 200,000 clones; around 92% are singletons and the top ten take 1% to 1.5%. The sample was peripheral blood, taken 28 days after the second AZD1222 dose. The receptors stem from an adult who received the AZD1222 COVID-19 vaccine.

The V gene is TRBV19, the J gene TRBJ2-4; D is unclear. V was trimmed by 6 bases and J by 10 bases, leaving 13 bases between them. This CDR3 contains 12 residues. Germline V gene data show CDR1 as LNHDA and CDR2 as SQIVND (reference sequence). CDR3 sequence reads: CASSLLGSIQYF. The CDR3 region has the DNA TGTGCCAGTAGCCTCTTGGGAAGTATTCAGTACTTC.

The chain has TRBV6-5 and TRBJ2-1; TRBD2 agrees at 9 bases. The CDR3 spans 16 residues. J gave up 5 bases and V 2 bases, and 7 bases lay outside the gene matches. CDR1 and CDR2 (germline): MNHEY, SVGAGI. CDR3 region: CASSYPSGIGDNEQFF. The CDR3 DNA is TGTGCCAGCAGTTACCCTAGCGGGATTGGGGACAATGAGCAGTTCTTC.

The CDR3 is CASSQDDLGRSTDTQYF. CDR3 DNA sequence: TGCGCCAGCAGCCAAGACGACCTCGGGCGGTCCACAGATACGCAGTATTTT. This chain connects TRBV4-1 to TRBJ2-3; D not certain. Trimming took 0 bases from V and 2 from J, leaving 15 bases between them. The CDR3 loop spans 17 amino acids. Germline V gene sequence: CDR1 MGHRA, CDR2 YSYEKL.

This sequence joins TRBV6-5 and TRBJ2-7; TRBD2 might be the D (5 bases). Looked up from germline, CDR1 is MNHEY and CDR2 is SVGAGI. The CDR3 has 14 amino acids. V lost 7 bases and J 1 base, leaving 14 bases between the germline ends. The DNA of the CDR3 is TGTGCCAGCAAGGGAATCGGGGAGTCCTACGAGCAGTACTTC. It is translated as CASKGIGESYEQYF.

V usage is TRBV12-3 or TRBV12-4 and J usage is TRBJ2-5, with D hard to call. The CDR3 extends over 11 amino acids. Deletions cut 5 bases from V and 5 bases from J, with 6 bases between. The CDR3: CASSMGETQYF. CDR3 DNA: TGTGCCAGCAGTATGGGGGAGACCCAGTACTTC.

V gene TRBV4-1 combines with J gene TRBJ2-4; the D is unclear. The CDR3 consists of 16 residues. Germline CDR1 and CDR2: MGHRA and YSYEKL. Trimming removed 1 base from V and 0 bases from J, with 10 bases in between. Here the CDR3 reads CASSQGQFVAKNIQYF. The CDR3, as DNA: TGCGCCAGCAGCCAAGGGCAGTTTGTAGCCAAAAACATTCAGTACTTC.

As regards this clone: The junction differs from germline at one of its ends, possibly a read error. CDR3 protein: CASDAGGSSNSPLHF. CDR3 bases: TGTGCCAGCGACGCAGGGGGCTCCTCTAATTCACCCCTCCACTTT. The chain uses TRBV19 and TRBJ1-6; TRBD1 matches at 8 bases. The CDR3 length is 15 residues. Germline assignment: CDR1 LNHDA and CDR2 SQIVND (reference sequence).

As for this clone: The junction departs from the called germline gene at one end, perhaps through a read error. The CDR3 loop is CASSLAELDETQYF. The CDR3 DNA reads as TGTGCTAGCAGCTTAGCTGAACTAGACGAGACCCAGTACTTC. This chain uses TRBV7-7 with TRBJ2-5, with D perhaps matching TRBD2 (5 bases). Per the germline V gene, CDR1 is SSHAT and CDR2 is FNYEAQ (reference sequence). This CDR3 spans 14 amino acids.

CDR3 coding DNA: TGTGCCAGCAGCCAAGGTGCAGCGGGGGCCTACAATGAGCAGTTCTTC. Its protein product is CASSQGAAGAYNEQFF. The chain recombines TRBV3-1 (or the pseudogene TRBV3-2) with TRBJ2-1, with 8 bases matching TRBD2. Germline V lookup: CDR1 LGHDT, CDR2 YNNKEL (reference sequence). The CDR3 consists of 16 residues. Trimming cost V 1 base and J 2 bases; bases outside gene matches: 4.

The V gene is TRBV4-1, the J gene TRBJ1-2, with 9 bases lining up with TRBD1. V lost 4 bases and J lost 7; bases outside the gene matches: 4. This CDR3 comprises 13 residues. Germline V gives CDR1 MGHRA, CDR2 YSYEKL. CDR3 residues: CASSLQGASGYTF. CDR3 nucleotides: TGCGCCAGCAGCCTACAGGGGGCTAGTGGCTACACCTTC.

The rearrangement uses TRBV18 and TRBJ1-4; TRBD1 matches 10 bases. The CDR3 loop spans 14 amino acids. CDR1 is KGHSH and CDR2 is LQKENI in the germline V gene. J gave up 5 bases and V 6 bases, and 3 bases lay outside the gene matches. The CDR3: CASSMGQGNEKLFF. The DNA for the CDR3 is TGTGCCAGCTCCATGGGACAGGGGAATGAAAAACTGTTTTTT.

The chain combines TRBV24-1 with TRBJ2-5, with D perhaps matching TRBD2 (6 bases). Per the germline V gene, CDR1 is KGHDR and CDR2 is SFDVKD. The CDR3 is 13 amino acids. The V gene lost 5 bases and the J gene lost 5 bases, with 11 bases spanning the gap. Here the CDR3 DNA reads TGTGCCACCAGTGGAGGAGGGCGGGAGACCCAGTACTTC. Translated: CATSGGGRETQYF.

The J gene is TRBJ1-4, the V gene TRBV4-1; D gene unclear. This CDR3 has 13 amino acids. CDR1 MGHRA and CDR2 YSYEKL come from the germline V gene. Trimming removed 1 base at V and 8 bases at J, with 8 bases between. As DNA, the CDR3 is TGCGCCAGCAGCCAAGTCGTAGGGGAAAAACTGTTTTTT. Translated, it gives CASSQVVGEKLFF.

The genes are TRBV7-2 and TRBJ2-7; D is undetermined. The V gene lost 0 bases and the J gene lost 5 bases, with 8 bases spanning the gap. Germline values: CDR1 SGHTA, CDR2 FQGNSA. The CDR3 is 13 amino acids. CDR3 sequence (DNA): TGTGCCAGCAGCTTAGCCCCAACCCACGAGCAGTACTTC. Its translation is CASSLAPTHEQYF. Combining the CDR3 with reference TRBV7-2 and TRBJ2-7 gives the whole variable domain GAGVSQSPSNKVTEKGKDVELRCDPISGHTALYWYRQSLGQGLEFLIYFQGNSAPDKSGLPSDRFSAERTGGSVSTLTIQRTQQEDSAVYLCASSLAPTHEQYFGPGTRLTVT.

This clone was seen only a few times. The chain uses TRBV4-3 and TRBJ1-4; D may be TRBD1 (6 bases). Germline CDR1 is LGHNA and CDR2 is YSLEER. This CDR3 has 16 amino acids. V lost 4 bases and J 8 bases, leaving 20 bases between the germline ends. The CDR3 reads CASSRQSTGPREKLFF. The CDR3 bases are TGCGCCAGCAGCCGCCAAAGCACAGGGCCTCGGGAAAAACTGTTTTTT.